These 19 T cell receptor beta chains came from one sample sequenced in a study of blood T cell repertoires in COVID-19. Assay used: immunoSEQ multiplex PCR; TCRdb lists only in-frame clones, some missing. This table holds roughly 380,000 clones, about nine tenths found once. Material: peripheral blood. All receptors derive from a woman between 40 and 50 years old with COVID-19, enrolled during active disease.

This clone was seen a few times. The CDR3 DNA sequence: TGCGCCAGCAGCCAACAGCGGGGGAATTACGAGCAGTACTTC. Amino acid sequence: CASSQQRGNYEQYF. The genes are TRBV4-3 and TRBJ2-7; 8 bases are a match to TRBD2. The CDR3 runs 14 residues. V shed 2 bases and J 4 bases; nucleotides not matched to a gene: 4. CDR1 and CDR2 from the germline V gene are LGHNA and YSLEER.

The V call is TRBV28, the J call TRBJ1-5; 8 bases agree with TRBD1. CDR1 is MDHEN, CDR2 SYDVKM, per germline. There are 14 residues in the CDR3. Unmatched junction bases numbered 8, after V lost 7 bases and J lost 6 bases. CDR3 DNA: TGTGCCAGCACCTCCCAGGGGGCGGTTCAGCCCCAGCATTTT. Its translation: CASTSQGAVQPQHF.

The chain uses TRBV5-6 and TRBJ2-1; the D gene is possibly TRBD1 (5 bases). Germline V lookup: CDR1 SGHDT, CDR2 YYEEEE. V was shortened by 5 bases and J by 10 bases, with 13 bases between the two germline ends. CDR3 length: 12 amino acids. The chain's CDR3 is CASSSQGREQFF. The CDR3, as DNA: TGTGCCAGCAGTTCGCAGGGCAGGGAGCAGTTCTTC.

This rearrangement joins TRBV19 to TRBJ2-2; 9 nucleotides line up with TRBD2. J gave up 4 bases and V 6 bases, and 6 bases lay outside the gene matches. The germline V gene has CDR1 LNHDA and CDR2 SQIVND (reference sequence). The CDR3 is 15 residues long. This CDR3 reads CASRTGTSFTGELFF. The CDR3 nucleotides read TGTGCCAGTAGAACCGGGACTAGCTTCACCGGGGAGCTGTTTTTT.

This clone was seen only once. The rearrangement uses TRBV6-5 and TRBJ2-6; D perhaps matches TRBD1 (6 bases). Germline CDR1 MNHEY, CDR2 SVGAGI. The CDR3 spans 16 residues. With 4 bases removed from V and 3 bases from J, the gap between germline ends came to 13 bases. The CDR3 DNA reads TGTGCCAGCAGTTTCCTACAGGGAAATGGGGCCAACGTCCTGACTTTC. Amino acids: CASSFLQGNGANVLTF.

This rearrangement joins TRBV10-3 to TRBJ1-5; D gene unclear. CDR3 length equals 14 residues. CDR1 ENHRY and CDR2 SYGVKD come from the germline V gene. Between the trimmed V and J ends, which lost 5 bases and 3 bases, there was a span of 11 bases. Written as DNA, the CDR3 is TGTGCCATCAGTTCTCCCGGGGTCAATCAGCCCCAGCATTTT. Translation gives CAISSPGVNQPQHF.

V gene TRBV24-1 combines with J gene TRBJ1-5, with TRBD1 as a possible D gene (5 bases). The CDR3 runs 12 residues. V was cut by 4 bases and J by 11 bases, with 11 bases left in between. Germline loops: CDR1 KGHDR, CDR2 SFDVKD. The CDR3 region is CATSETGDTQHF. The CDR3 DNA sequence: TGTGCCACCAGTGAAACAGGCGACACCCAGCATTTT.

The V and J genes are TRBV7-9 and TRBJ1-1; possibly TRBD1 for D (6 bases). Trimming cost V 5 bases and J 4 bases, with 11 bases left between them. The CDR3 has 13 residues. The germline V gene encodes CDR1 SEHNR and CDR2 FQNEAQ (reference sequence). CDR3 DNA sequence: TGTGCCAGCAGCCCAGGGGTTGCCACTGAAGCTTTCTTT. Protein sequence: CASSPGVATEAFF.

The V gene is TRBV5-1, the J gene TRBJ1-1; D ambiguous. Germline CDR1 reads SGHRS; CDR2 reads YFSETQ. This CDR3 is 14 amino acids long. V was clipped by 3 bases and J by 1 base, with 10 bases between them. The DNA for the CDR3 is TGCGCCAGCAGCTCTCCTATGAGGAACACTGAAGCTTTCTTT. Its protein is CASSSPMRNTEAFF. Supplemented by reference TRBV5-1 and TRBJ1-1, the full variable domain reads KAGVTQTPRYLIKTRGQQVTLSCSPISGHRSVSWYQQTPGQGLQFLFEYFSETQRNKGNFPGRFSGRQFSNSRSEMNVSTLELGDSALYLCASSSPMRNTEAFFGQGTRLTVV.

The V and J genes are TRBV9 and TRBJ2-7; D is unclear. CDR3 length: 14 residues. CDR1 is SGDLS and CDR2 is YYNGEE in the germline V gene. Trimming took 4 bases from V and 4 from J, leaving 15 bases between them. DNA of the CDR3: TGTGCCAGCAGCCCAGACTTTCTCCCTTACGAGCAGTACTTC. This sequence encodes CASSPDFLPYEQYF.

V gene TRBV24-1 combines with J gene TRBJ2-3, with D maybe TRBD1 (6 bases). The CDR3 is 13 amino acids. V lost 4 bases, J lost 5 bases, and 9 bases lay in between. Germline V gene lookup returns CDR1 KGHDR and CDR2 SFDVKD. This CDR3 reads CATSDLQGDTQYF. CDR3 coding DNA: TGTGCCACCAGTGACCTACAGGGAGATACGCAGTATTTT.

Concerning this clone: Other DNA sequences in this sample translate to the same CDR3. The chain carries TRBV28 and TRBJ2-7; D might be TRBD1 (6 bases). Germline CDR1 is MDHEN and CDR2 is SYDVKM. Trimming pared 6 bases from V and 2 bases from J, leaving 11 bases between. The CDR3 runs to 13 residues. CDR3 amino acids: CASRSDSTYEQYF. As DNA, the CDR3 is TGTGCCAGCAGGTCGGACAGTACCTACGAGCAGTACTTC.

V gene TRBV10-3 combines with J gene TRBJ2-1; 12 bases line up with TRBD2. Per the germline V gene, CDR1 is ENHRY and CDR2 is SYGVKD. CDR3 length equals 16 residues. The junction had 4 bases not matched to a gene; V was cut back by 5 bases and J by 2 bases. CDR3 nucleotides: TGTGCCATCAGTCAAGGACTAGCGGGAACCTACAATGAGCAGTTCTTC. Amino acids: CAISQGLAGTYNEQFF.

This clone was counted once. The genes are TRBV6-2 or TRBV6-3 and TRBJ1-5; tentative D call: TRBD1 (6 bases). The CDR3 is made up of 15 amino acids. Germline loops: CDR1 MNHEY, CDR2 SVGEGT. V gave up 4 bases and J gave up 0 bases, with 10 bases separating them. The CDR3: CASSLAGVSNQPQHF. CDR3 nucleotides: TGTGCCAGCAGTTTGGCAGGGGTTAGCAATCAGCCCCAGCATTTT.

The chain uses TRBV30 and TRBJ1-3; maybe TRBD1 (6 bases). Trimming shortened V by 0 bases and J by 3 bases, and 12 bases separated the two germline ends. The CDR3 is made up of 15 amino acids. Looked up from germline, CDR1 is GTSNPN and CDR2 is SVGIG (reference sequence). The CDR3, as DNA: TGTGCCTGGAGTGTACCTCCAGGGGATGGAAACACCATATATTTT. It specifies CAWSVPPGDGNTIYF.

A note on this clone: Different DNA sequences within this sample yield the same CDR3. The CDR3 DNA reads as TGTGCCAGCAGCTTGGGGACAGCTAACACTGAAGCTTTCTTT. Translating it yields CASSLGTANTEAFF. V and J are TRBV7-2 and TRBJ1-1; 7 bases map to TRBD1. Germline V gene sequence: CDR1 SGHTA, CDR2 FQGNSA. The V gene end was trimmed by 3 bases and the J gene end by 2 bases; junction bases not matched to a gene: 3. There are 14 residues in the CDR3.

The CDR3 nucleotides read TGCGCCAGCAGCCTGAGGGGGCAGGTTGAAGCTTTCTTT. Its translation is CASSLRGQVEAFF. The chain combines TRBV5-1 with TRBJ1-1, with 7 bases fitting TRBD1. The ends lost 4 bases at V and 7 bases at J; junction bases unmatched: 7. CDR3 length equals 13 residues. Germline V CDR1 and CDR2: SGHRS, YFSETQ.

The V gene is TRBV2, the J gene TRBJ1-2; 10 nucleotides line up with TRBD1. Germline V CDR1 and CDR2: SNHLY, FYNNEI. The CDR3 has 16 amino acids. With V trimmed by 6 bases and J by 6 bases, 13 bases remained unmatched. CDR3 in amino acids: CASRDWGTGAINGYTF. DNA for the CDR3: TGTGCCAGCAGGGATTGGGGGACAGGGGCCATTAATGGCTACACCTTC.

The rearrangement joins TRBV19 to TRBJ2-6, with 9 bases lining up with TRBD1. J lost 1 base, V lost 5 bases, and 15 bases had no gene match. Germline V CDR1 and CDR2: LNHDA, SQIVND (reference sequence). The CDR3 loop spans 20 amino acids. For the CDR3, the DNA is TGTGCCAGTAGTCTAAGAACTATATCCGGACAGGGGTCTGGGGCCAACGTCCTGACTTTC. Its protein product is CASSLRTISGQGSGANVLTF.